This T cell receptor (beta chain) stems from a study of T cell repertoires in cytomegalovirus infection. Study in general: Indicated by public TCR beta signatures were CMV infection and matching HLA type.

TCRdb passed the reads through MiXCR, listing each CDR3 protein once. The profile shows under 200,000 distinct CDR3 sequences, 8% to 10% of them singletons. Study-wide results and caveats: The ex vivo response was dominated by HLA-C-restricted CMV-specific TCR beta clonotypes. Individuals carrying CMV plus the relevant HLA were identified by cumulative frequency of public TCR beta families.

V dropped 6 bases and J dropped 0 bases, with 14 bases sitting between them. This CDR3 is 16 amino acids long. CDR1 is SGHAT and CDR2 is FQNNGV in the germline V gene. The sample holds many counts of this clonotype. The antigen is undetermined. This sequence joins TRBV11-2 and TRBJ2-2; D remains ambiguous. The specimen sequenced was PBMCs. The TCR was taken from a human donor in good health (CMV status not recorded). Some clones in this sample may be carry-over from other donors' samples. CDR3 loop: CASSSGVLANTGELFF. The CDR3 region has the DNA TGTGCCAGCAGTAGTGGCGTGTTAGCGAACACCGGGGAGCTGTTTTTT.